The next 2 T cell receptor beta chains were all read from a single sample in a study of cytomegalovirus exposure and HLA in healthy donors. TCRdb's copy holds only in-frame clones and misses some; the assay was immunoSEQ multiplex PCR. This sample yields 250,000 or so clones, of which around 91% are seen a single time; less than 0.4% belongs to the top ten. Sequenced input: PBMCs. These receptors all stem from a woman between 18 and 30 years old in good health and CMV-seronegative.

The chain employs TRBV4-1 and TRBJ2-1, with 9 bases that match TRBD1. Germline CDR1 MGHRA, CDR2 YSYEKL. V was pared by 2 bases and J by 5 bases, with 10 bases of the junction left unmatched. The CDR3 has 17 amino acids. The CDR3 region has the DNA TGCGCCAGCAGCCAAAAGCAAGGGACAGGGACCAACAATGAGCAGTTCTTC. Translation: CASSQKQGTGTNNEQFF.

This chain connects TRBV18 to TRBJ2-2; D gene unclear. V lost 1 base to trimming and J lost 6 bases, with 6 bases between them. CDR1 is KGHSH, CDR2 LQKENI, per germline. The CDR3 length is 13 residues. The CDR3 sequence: CASSPLRPGELFF. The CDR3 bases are TGTGCCAGCTCACCACTCAGGCCCGGGGAGCTGTTTTTT.